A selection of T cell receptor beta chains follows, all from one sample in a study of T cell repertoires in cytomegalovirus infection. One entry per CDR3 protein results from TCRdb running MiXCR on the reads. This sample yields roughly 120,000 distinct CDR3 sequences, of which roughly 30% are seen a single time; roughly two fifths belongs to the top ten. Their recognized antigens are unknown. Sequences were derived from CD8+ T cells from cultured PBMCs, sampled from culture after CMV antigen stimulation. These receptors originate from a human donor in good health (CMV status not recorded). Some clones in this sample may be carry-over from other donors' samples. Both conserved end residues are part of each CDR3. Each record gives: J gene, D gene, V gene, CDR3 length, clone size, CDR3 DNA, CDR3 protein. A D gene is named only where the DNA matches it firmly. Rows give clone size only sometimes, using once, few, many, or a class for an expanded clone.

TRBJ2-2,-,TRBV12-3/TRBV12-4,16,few,TGTGCCAGCAGCCACCTCGGCAGGGCGAACACCGGGGAGCTGTTTTTT,CASSHLGRANTGELFF
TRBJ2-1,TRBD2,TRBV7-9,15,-,TGTGCCAGCAGCCGGACTAGCGGGGCCGGCAATGAGCAGTTCTTC,CASSRTSGAGNEQFF
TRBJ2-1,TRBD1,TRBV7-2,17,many,TGTGCCAGCAGCTTAGGTGTGGACAGGGGGCTGGGAGATGAGCAGTTCTTC,CASSLGVDRGLGDEQFF
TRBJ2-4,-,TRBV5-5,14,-,TGTGCCAGCAGCTTCGGGGTAGCCAAAAACATTCAGTACTTC,CASSFGVAKNIQYF
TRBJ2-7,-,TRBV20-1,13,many,TGCAGTGCTAGAGGCGGGACTTACTACGAGCAGTACTTC,CSARGGTYYEQYF
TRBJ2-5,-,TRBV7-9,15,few,TGTGCCAGCAGCTTAGGAGAGTACTTCCCAGAGACCCAGTACTTC,CASSLGEYFPETQYF
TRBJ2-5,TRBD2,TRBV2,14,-,TGTGCCAGCAGTGCAATGGTTAGCGGGGAGACCCAGTACTTC,CASSAMVSGETQYF
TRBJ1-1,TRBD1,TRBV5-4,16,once,TGTGCCAGCAGCCGCCGGGGACAGACCATGAACACTGAAGCTTTCTTT,CASSRRGQTMNTEAFF
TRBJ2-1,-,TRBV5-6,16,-,TGTGCCAGCAGCGTTGTCTCGGGGGTCTCCTACAATGAGCAGTTCTTC,CASSVVSGVSYNEQFF
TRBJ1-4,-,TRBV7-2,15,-,TGTGCCAGCAGCCCTTTTGGGGGCTTGGGTGAAAAACTGTTTTTT,CASSPFGGLGEKLFF
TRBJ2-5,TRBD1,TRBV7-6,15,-,TGTGCCAGCAGCTTAGGTGGGACAGTCCAAGAGACCCAGTACTTC,CASSLGGTVQETQYF
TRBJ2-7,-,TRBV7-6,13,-,TGTGCCAGCAGCTTAGCGATGGTCTCCGAGCAGTACTTC,CASSLAMVSEQYF
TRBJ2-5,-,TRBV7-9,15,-,TGTGCCAGCAGCACGAGGGATGGCAGAAGAGAGACCCAGTACTTC,CASSTRDGRRETQYF
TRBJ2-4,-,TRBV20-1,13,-,TGCAGTGCCTCAGACGCGGCCAAAAACATTCAGTACTTC,CSASDAAKNIQYF
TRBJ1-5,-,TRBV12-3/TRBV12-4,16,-,TGTGCCAGCAGTTTTATGAGCGGCAGGGGCAATCAGCCCCAGCATTTT,CASSFMSGRGNQPQHF
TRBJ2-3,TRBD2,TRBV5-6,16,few,TGTGCCAGCAGCCGGACTAGCGGGGGGCCCCCAGATACGCAGTATTTT,CASSRTSGGPPDTQYF
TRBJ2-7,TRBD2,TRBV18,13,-,TGTGCCAGCTCGGGAGGGCTCGGGTACGAGCAGTACTTC,CASSGGLGYEQYF
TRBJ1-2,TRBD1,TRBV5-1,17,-,TGCGCCAGCAGCTTCAGGACAGGGGGCGAGATAAGTTATGGCTACACCTTC,CASSFRTGGEISYGYTF
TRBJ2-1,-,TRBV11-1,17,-,TGTGCCAGCAGCTTAGCCACTTGGCGGAGCTCCTACAATGAGCAGTTCTTC,CASSLATWRSSYNEQFF
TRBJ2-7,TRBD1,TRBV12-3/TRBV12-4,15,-,TGTGCCAGCAGTGAGAAGGACAGGGGTACCTACGAGCAGTACTTC,CASSEKDRGTYEQYF
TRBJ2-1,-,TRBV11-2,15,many,TGTGCCAGCAGCTTACGAGGGGACCTTTACAATGAGCAGTTCTTC,CASSLRGDLYNEQFF
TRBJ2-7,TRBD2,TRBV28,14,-,TGTGCCAGCAGTTTTTATGTAGCGGGGGCCGAGCAGTACTTC,CASSFYVAGAEQYF
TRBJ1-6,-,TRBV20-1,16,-,TGCAGTGCTAGAGATTTAGGCTTTAACCGGGATTCACCCCTCCACTTT,CSARDLGFNRDSPLHF
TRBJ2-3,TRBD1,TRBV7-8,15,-,TGTACCAGCAGCTGGAGGACAGGAAATGTAGATACGCAGTATTTT,CTSSWRTGNVDTQYF
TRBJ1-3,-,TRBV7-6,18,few,TGTGCCAGCAGCCTCCGGACATCCCATCTTATCTCTGGAAACACCATATATTTT,CASSLRTSHLISGNTIYF
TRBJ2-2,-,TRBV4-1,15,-,TGCGCCAGCAGCCAAGAGGCGGGAAACACCGGGGAGCTGTTTTTT,CASSQEAGNTGELFF
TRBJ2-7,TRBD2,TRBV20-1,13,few,TGCAGTGCGCGGGGACTAGCGACCTACGAGCAGTACTTC,CSARGLATYEQYF
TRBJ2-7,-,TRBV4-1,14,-,TGCGCCAGCAGCCCGTCAGCCGCCCGCTACGAGCAGTACTTC,CASSPSAARYEQYF
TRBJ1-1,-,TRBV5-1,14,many,TGCGCCAGCAGCCCTGACCAGGGGCACACTGAAGCTTTCTTT,CASSPDQGHTEAFF
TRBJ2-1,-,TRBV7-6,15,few,TGTGCCAGCAGCCCCAGGGAGAGCTCCTACAATGAGCAGTTCTTC,CASSPRESSYNEQFF
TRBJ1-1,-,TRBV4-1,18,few,TGCGCCAGCAGCCAAGAAGCGGCTCGGCACACTCGGAACACTGAAGCTTTCTTT,CASSQEAARHTRNTEAFF
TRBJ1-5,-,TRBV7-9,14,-,TGTGCCAGCAGCTCCGCCACGAATGATCAGCCCCAGCATTTT,CASSSATNDQPQHF
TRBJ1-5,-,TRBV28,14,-,TGTGCCAGCAGTTTAGAGGGGTACAATCAGCCCCAGCATTTT,CASSLEGYNQPQHF
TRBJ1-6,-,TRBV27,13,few,TGTGCCAGCAGTTCATCTTCGCGTCGGCCCCTCCACTTT,CASSSSSRRPLHF
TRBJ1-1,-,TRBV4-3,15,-,TGCGCCAGCAGCCAAGATCTAGGGGGGCCCGGTGAAGCTTTCTTT,CASSQDLGGPGEAFF
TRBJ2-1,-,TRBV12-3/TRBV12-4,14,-,TGTGCCAGCAGTTTTGGTGCCGCGCTTAATGAGCAGTTTTTC,CASSFGAALNEQFF
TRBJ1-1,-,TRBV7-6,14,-,TGTGCCAGCAGCTCCGGACACATGAACACTGAAGCTTTCTTT,CASSSGHMNTEAFF
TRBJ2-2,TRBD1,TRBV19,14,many,TGTGCCAGTAGTACGGGACAGTACACCGGGGAGCTGTTTTTT,CASSTGQYTGELFF
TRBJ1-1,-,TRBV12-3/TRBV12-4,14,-,TGTGCCAGCAGAACGACAGCTATGAACACTGAAGCTTTCTTT,CASRTTAMNTEAFF
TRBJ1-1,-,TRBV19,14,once,TGTGCCAGTAGTATGGGGACATTGAACACTGAAGCTTTCTTT,CASSMGTLNTEAFF
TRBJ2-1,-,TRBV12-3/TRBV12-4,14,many,TGTGCCAGCAGTCAAAGTGGTACGGGGAATGAGCAGTTCTTC,CASSQSGTGNEQFF
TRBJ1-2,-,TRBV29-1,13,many,TGCAGCGTTGAAGTTGGGGATTCCTATGGCTACACCTTC,CSVEVGDSYGYTF
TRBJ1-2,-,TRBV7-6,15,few,TGTGCCAGCAGCTGGGGGGGCGGGCCCAACTATGGCTACACCTTC,CASSWGGGPNYGYTF
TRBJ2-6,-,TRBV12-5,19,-,TGTGCTAGTGGTTTGGTAGGTTCGGGACAAAGCTCTGGGGCCAACGTCCTGACTTTC,CASGLVGSGQSSGANVLTF